Below, one TCR beta chain is given with its context. Its cognate antigen is unknown. Every participant gave one or more pre-ART and two or more post-ART PBMC samples. The sample comes from a study of long-term antiretroviral therapy in people with HIV. Overall study context: Earliest sampling preceded the 2015 immediate-ART recommendation by about a decade. Study-level findings and limits: Collection spanned 2004 to 2017; ART regimens may be less effective than current ones. The study found that diversity rose after ART but stayed below transplant donor controls.

This CDR3 is built from 15 residues. Trimming removed 2 bases from V and 8 bases from J; junction bases left unmatched: 4. Germline V gives CDR1 SGHKS, CDR2 YYEKEE (reference sequence). The run of the v3.0 immunoSEQ assay was at survey level. This table comes from immunoSEQ multiplex PCR, and its TCRdb copy is limited to in-frame clones, with some not included. The table shows 17,000 or so clones, with approximately 72% occurring only once. The chain joins TRBV5-5 to TRBJ1-6; 10 bases line up with TRBD1. This TCR derives from a woman between 35 and 50 years old with HIV. The source material was unsorted PBMCs, sampled about 3.2 years after starting antiretroviral therapy. The CDR3 bases are TGTGCCAGCAGCTTATTTGGACAGGGGGATTCACCCCTCCACTTT. Translating gives CASSLFGQGDSPLHF. The full variable domain, in which reference TRBV5-5 and TRBJ1-6 provide the parts outside the CDR3, is DAGVTQSPTHLIKTRGQQVTLRCSPISGHKSVSWYQQVLGQGPQFIFQYYEKEERGRGNFPDRFSARQFPNYSSELNVNALLLGDSALYLCASSLFGQGDSPLHFGNGTRLTVT.